The entry that follows covers one T cell receptor (beta chain) sequence. This clonotype has more than one count but fewer than ten. It lacks a known antigen. Base qualities are not recorded, but no much larger clone differs from it by a single base. This record comes from a study of T cells after yellow fever vaccination (dated by TCRdb to between 2018 and 2021). For the wider study: The SMART-Seq v4 Ultra Low Input RNA kit was used to prepare libraries from fractions with low cell numbers. Bulk PBMC replicates and cell subsets were isolated from blood drawn at multiple timepoints before and after both primary and secondary immunization. Bulk TCR alpha and beta repertoires were sequenced longitudinally to track T-cell clones before and after primary and booster YFV17D yellow fever vaccination. Two healthy male donors, one aged 18 to 30 and one aged 30 to 40 years, made up the cohort. Study-wide conclusions, independent of this receptor: Compared with the primary T-cell response, the secondary T-cell response was faster but weaker, reaching its peak on day 5 rather than on day 15. A small fraction of clonotypes showed up in both the CD4 and CD8 compartments, probably as a result of convergent recombination. Most clones expanded after primary vaccination (96% of CD4 and around 89% of CD8) were re-detected after the booster, suggesting that broad memory maintenance occurred. Because abundant contaminating clonotypes from the bulk population could be contained in FACS-sorted repertoires, computational filtering was required. The study included only a couple of donors, which limits how far the findings can be generalized.

Read against the paper, the sample's treatment or condition label means: live attenuated yellow fever vaccine strain. PBMCs were isolated from peripheral blood using a standard Ficoll-Paque protocol. Dynabeads CD4 and CD8 positive selection kits were used to isolate CD4 and CD8 T-cell fractions. RNA was extracted with TriZol from bulk PBMCs, CD4 and CD8 fractions, and dextramer-positive and dextramer-negative fractions. For CDR1 and CDR2, the germline V gene lists LGHNA and YSLEER. The V and J ends are trimmed by 0 bases and 6 bases, leaving 11 bases between them. Taken from cysteine to phenylalanine, the CDR3 has 15 residues. Only the CDR3 region is kept as DNA, spanning 45 bases read in frame from base 1. TCR cDNA was synthesized by 5'RACE template switching, which introduced a universal primer site and unique molecular identifiers. Priming for cDNA synthesis came from both the TCR alpha and TCR beta constant segments. Library amplification involved two PCR steps, and the second step added sample barcodes and sequencing adapters. Sequencing of libraries was performed on Illumina HiSeq 2500 (2x100 bp) or NovaSeq (2x150 bp). Per the authors' processing: MIGEC handled demultiplexing of reads and collapsing into UMI consensus sequences, while MiXCR performed V(D)J alignment. Vaccine-responding clonotypes were identified with edgeR using replicate PBMC samples, with FDR below 0.01 and a log2 fold change above 5 up to day 15 being required. Each bulk clonotype was labeled CD4 or CD8 based on which sequenced repertoire, CD4 or CD8, contained the clonotype at higher abundance. In TCRdb, the public reads were trimmed at Q25 with fastp and aligned with MiXCR, with productive beta chains retained. Here each entry gathers all rows of one CDR3 protein and keeps the most common genes and DNA. These V and J calls originate from TCRdb's pipeline instead of the authors' own analysis. This sample gives under 300,000 distinct CDR3 sequences in total; less than 8.5% of them show up just once. Roughly 0.86% of the sample is taken by the ten largest.

This specimen consisted of CD4+ T cells sorted from PBMCs, obtained 15 days after the yellow fever booster vaccination. This chain is built from TRBV4-3 and TRBJ1-4; D gene: possibly TRBD1, on 5 matching bases. The clonotype originates from a man aged 30 to 45 who received the YFV17D yellow fever vaccine. The DNA reads as follows: TGCGCCAGCAGCCAAGATATAGGGGCGGATGAAAAACTGTTTTTT. Its product reads: CASSQDIGADEKLFF.